The sequence of this T cell receptor (beta chain) was determined in a study of CD8+CD57+ T cells in acquired aplastic anemia. Regarding the study as a whole: Overlap between patients and controls comprised 25 to 35 CD8+ CDR3 sequences. No significant patient-versus-control difference appeared in CD8+ Simpson's diversity.

Genomic DNA provided the template from which TCR beta VDJ and CDR3 profiles were obtained. TCRdb redid the calling of the reads with MiXCR, one entry per CDR3 protein. The repertoire holds some 170,000 distinct CDR3 sequences, with around half as singletons. For this clonotype: Its antigen is still unknown.

By flow cytometry, patients selected for sequencing had shown an expansion of CD8+CD57+ cells. Germline V lookup: CDR1 SEHNR, CDR2 FQNEAQ (reference sequence). This CDR3 spans 12 amino acids. V lost 5 bases and J lost 3, with 6 bases in between. This chain connects TRBV7-9 to TRBJ2-3; D remains ambiguous. Source material: sorted CD4+, CD8+, or CD8+CD57+ T cells (not recorded which) from PBMCs. This receptor was identified in a human donor with aplastic anemia. CDR3 in amino acids: CASSQLTDTQYF. The CDR3 DNA reads TGTGCCAGCAGCCAATTGACAGATACGCAGTATTTT.